The 18 T cell receptor beta chains listed next were all sequenced from one sample in a study of regulatory T cells in long-lasting Graves disease. Building of the TCR beta libraries involved iRepertoire HTBI primers and Arm-PCR of CDR3 regions. TCRdb reanalysed the multiplex PCR reads using MiXCR and keeps one entry per CDR3 protein. The table shows about 540,000 distinct CDR3 sequences, with approximately 13% occurring only once. The time point denotes: newly diagnosed GD, antithyroid drugs for less than 3 months. The TCR library was made from RNA extracted from PBMCs. These data are also associated with another study on T cells in Graves' hyperthyroidism and ophthalmopathy.

Sample: peripheral blood mononuclear cells (PBMCs), taken at new diagnosis, from a patient treated with antithyroid drugs. Receptors were obtained from a man aged 30 to 45 with Graves disease.

This clonotype was recorded at least ten times. The chain employs TRBV12-3 or TRBV12-4 and TRBJ2-7; 10 nucleotides align to TRBD2. Trimming removed 6 bases from V and 2 bases from J; junction bases left unmatched: 7. There are 15 residues in the CDR3. CDR3 nucleotides: TGTGCCAGCAGAGAAAGCGGGAGGGCCACCTACGAGCAGTACTTC. Its protein is CASRESGRATYEQYF.

The sample holds a few counts of this clonotype. The V call is TRBV19, the J call TRBJ1-2, with D possibly TRBD1 on 5 matching bases. This CDR3 comprises 13 residues. The V gene's germline CDR1 is LNHDA and CDR2 SQIVND (reference sequence). Trimming removed 7 bases at V and 2 bases at J, with 11 bases between. For the CDR3, the DNA is TGTGCCAGTACCAGGGTGGGGAACTATGGCTACACCTTC. This translates into CASTRVGNYGYTF.

Comments on this clonotype: An end of the junction does not agree with germline; a read error may underlie this. V gene TRBV3-1 combines with J gene TRBJ1-4; D gene ambiguous. The CDR3 is 17 residues long. Germline V gene sequence: CDR1 LGHDT, CDR2 YNNKEL (reference sequence). The CDR3 spells CACSQEQYRETNEKLFF. DNA for the CDR3: TGTGCCTGCAGCCAAGAGCAGTATCGGGAAACTAATGAAAAACTGTTTTTT.

There are many counts of this clonotype. The chain employs TRBV11-2 and TRBJ2-1; no clear D. The CDR3 sequence is 13 residues long. The V and J ends lost 5 bases and 8 bases respectively, with 13 bases between them. The V gene's germline CDR1 is SGHAT and CDR2 FQNNGV. CDR3 DNA sequence: TGTGCCAGCAGCCCCAGTGACGGATATGAGCAGTTCTTC. This encodes CASSPSDGYEQFF.

This chain's CDR3 is CAISESIEETQYF. The CDR3 bases are TGTGCCATCAGTGAGTCGATAGAAGAGACCCAGTACTTC. The chain has TRBV10-3 and TRBJ2-5; D is unclear. V shed 0 bases and J shed 3 bases, with 5 bases lying between them. This CDR3 is built from 13 residues. Germline loops: CDR1 ENHRY, CDR2 SYGVKD.

In this sample, this clonotype turned up many times. The V and J genes are TRBV2 and TRBJ2-3; 8 bases agree with TRBD1. Germline trimming cut 4 bases from V and 0 bases from J; bases unmatched to any gene: 3. This CDR3 is built from 15 residues. The germline V gene has CDR1 SNHLY and CDR2 FYNNEI. CDR3 sequence (DNA): TGTGCCAGCAGTGGTCAGGGGGCCAGCACAGATACGCAGTATTTT. It codes for CASSGQGASTDTQYF.

The chain employs TRBV5-1 and TRBJ1-3; D gene ambiguous. The V end lost 3 bases, the J end lost 0 bases, and 10 bases lay between the germline ends. Per the germline V gene, CDR1 is SGHRS and CDR2 is YFSETQ. The CDR3 covers 15 residues. CDR3 in amino acids: CASSSRPISGNTIYF. Here the CDR3 DNA reads TGCGCCAGCAGCTCCCGGCCTATCTCTGGAAACACCATATATTTT.

This clonotype was observed a few times. The J gene is TRBJ2-1, the V gene TRBV14; weak D call: TRBD2 (6 bases). There are 18 residues in the CDR3. The germline gives CDR1 SGHDN, CDR2 FVKESK. V gave up 3 bases and J gave up 2 bases, with 20 bases separating them. The CDR3 is CASSQYLTSGLTYNEQFF. The CDR3 coding sequence is TGTGCCAGCAGCCAGTATCTTACGAGCGGACTAACCTACAATGAGCAGTTCTTC.

In this sample, this clonotype turned up many times. V usage is TRBV5-1 and J usage is TRBJ1-1; tentative D call: TRBD1 (5 bases). The germline V gene encodes CDR1 SGHRS and CDR2 YFSETQ. This CDR3 region has 15 residues. V lost 2 bases, J lost 1 base, and 12 bases lay in between. Written as DNA, the CDR3 is TGCGCCAGCAGCTTTGGGGGGAATGGGAACACTGAAGCTTTCTTT. This encodes CASSFGGNGNTEAFF.

This clonotype has only a few counts. The V and J genes are TRBV3-1 and TRBJ2-1, with D possibly TRBD2 on 5 matching bases. Deletions cut 1 base from V and 10 bases from J, with 14 bases between. Looked up from germline, CDR1 is LGHDT and CDR2 is YNNKEL (reference sequence). The CDR3 sequence is 14 residues long. The CDR3 loop reads CASSQVSRTGEQFF. The CDR3 nucleotides are TGTGCCAGCAGCCAAGTGTCCCGAACGGGGGAGCAGTTCTTC.

This clonotype has a count of ten or more. The gene calls are TRBV18 and TRBJ1-2; D unclear. CDR1 is KGHSH, CDR2 LQKENI, per germline. Trimming took 3 bases from V and 2 from J, leaving 13 bases between them. The CDR3 has 15 amino acids. The CDR3 DNA reads as TGTGCCAGCTCACCTCGCATACAAGCCAACTATGGCTACACCTTC. Residues: CASSPRIQANYGYTF.

The gene calls are TRBV19 and TRBJ1-5, with TRBD1 as a possible D gene (6 bases). V gave up 6 bases and J gave up 7 bases, with 19 bases separating them. CDR3 length: 15 amino acids. Germline V gene data show CDR1 as LNHDA and CDR2 as SQIVND (reference sequence). The CDR3 sequence: CASRTTGKRTQPQHF. As DNA, the CDR3 is TGTGCCAGTAGGACTACAGGGAAGCGAACCCAGCCCCAGCATTTT.

This clonotype has at least ten counts. This chain uses TRBV6-5 with TRBJ2-1; 13 bases map to TRBD2. The V gene's germline CDR1 is MNHEY and CDR2 SVGAGI. The trim removed 0 bases at V and 5 bases at J, leaving 4 bases unmatched. CDR3 length equals 17 residues. For the CDR3, the DNA is TGTGCCAGCAGTTACTCGATGGGGACTAGCGGGAACAATGAGCAGTTCTTC. It is translated as CASSYSMGTSGNNEQFF.

This clonotype was seen only a few times. The rearrangement uses TRBV29-1 and TRBJ2-7; D is possibly TRBD2 (5 bases). Germline CDR1 and CDR2: SQVTM and ANQGSEA. Trimming removed 5 bases from V and 6 bases from J, with 8 bases in between. The CDR3 has 10 amino acids. CDR3: CSVIEGEQYF. In nucleotides, the CDR3 is TGCAGCGTTATAGAGGGCGAGCAGTACTTC.

This clonotype was counted at least ten times. The chain recombines TRBV30 with TRBJ1-1; D remains unclear. Trimming shortened V by 0 bases and J by 6 bases, and 5 bases separated the two germline ends. The CDR3 runs 11 residues. Germline CDR1 reads GTSNPN; CDR2 reads SVGIG (reference sequence). The CDR3 DNA reads TGTGCCTGGAGTGTACGCGCTGAAGCTTTCTTT. Translation: CAWSVRAEAFF.

The chain has TRBV10-3 and TRBJ2-1; 7 positions agree with TRBD2. The germline CDR1 and CDR2 sequences are ENHRY and SYGVKD. Losses at the gene ends were 2 bases for V and 7 bases for J; bases not matched to a gene: 8. This CDR3 comprises 15 residues. The CDR3 loop is CAISEEGGRANEQFF. The DNA for the CDR3 is TGTGCCATCAGTGAGGAGGGCGGGAGAGCAAATGAGCAGTTCTTC.

This clonotype was observed many times. The chain uses TRBV11-2 and TRBJ2-5, with TRBD1 identical over 9 bases. Trimming removed 10 bases from V and 9 bases from J; junction bases left unmatched: 12. In germline, CDR1 is SGHAT, CDR2 FQNNGV. This CDR3 is built from 13 residues. The CDR3 loop reads CATDGQGPRPQYF. In DNA form, the CDR3 reads TGTGCCACCGACGGACAGGGGCCACGCCCCCAGTACTTC.

This clonotype appeared many times. The chain is built from TRBV11-3 and TRBJ2-7; TRBD1 might be the D (5 bases). Germline V gene sequence: CDR1 SGHNT, CDR2 YENEEA. Trimming shortened V by 5 bases and J by 6 bases, and 14 bases separated the two germline ends. This CDR3 has 13 amino acids. CDR3 in DNA: TGTGCCAGCAGCCCGACCATTAGGGGCGAGCAGTACTTC. It encodes CASSPTIRGEQYF.